Presented here are 2 T cell receptor beta chains from one specimen sequenced in a study of blood T cells in healthy people across ages. The second PCR ran roughly 7 to 12 cycles with a sample-barcoded 5' primer and J-beta primers. Via MiXCR, TCRdb re-called the 5' RACE reads, giving one row per CDR3 protein. Of fewer than 1.5 million distinct CDR3 sequences listed, 42% are singletons. The sample taken for sequencing was blood. These receptors were taken from a woman between 18 and 29 years old in good health.

The V gene is TRBV18, the J gene TRBJ1-2; D ambiguous. The CDR3 has 16 residues. Per the germline V gene, CDR1 is KGHSH and CDR2 is LQKENI. V lost 2 bases and J 0 bases, leaving 13 bases between the germline ends. The chain's CDR3 is CASSPSGSTANYGYTF. CDR3 bases: TGTGCCAGCTCACCATCGGGCAGCACAGCTAACTATGGCTACACCTTC. Full variable domain (missing parts from reference TRBV18 and TRBJ1-2): NAGVMQNPRHLVRRRGQEARLRCSPMKGHSHVYWYRQLPEEGLKFMVYLQKENIIDESGMPKERFSAEFPKEGPSILRIQQVVRGDSAAYFCASSPSGSTANYGYTFGSGTRLTVV.

The chain uses TRBV15 and TRBJ2-2; 9 nucleotides agree with TRBD1. V lost 1 base to trimming and J lost 6 bases; unmatched junction nucleotides: 9. This CDR3 has 17 residues. Germline loops: CDR1 LNHNV, CDR2 YYDKDF (reference sequence). CDR3 DNA: TGTGCCACCAGCAGAGGCGGCGGGACAGGGCGAGCCGGGGAGCTGTTTTTT. Amino acid sequence: CATSRGGGTGRAGELFF. The complete variable domain, with remaining parts taken from reference TRBV15 and TRBJ2-2, reads DAMVIQNPRYQVTQFGKPVTLSCSQTLNHNVMYWYQQKSSQAPKLLFHYYDKDFNNEADTPDNFQSRRPNTSFCFLDIRSPGLGDTAMYLCATSRGGGTGRAGELFFGEGSRLTVL.